The T cell receptor beta chain under discussion was sequenced for a study of a mutant IDH1 vaccine in newly diagnosed glioma. The overall study: Previous treatment comprised radiotherapy, temozolomide, or both, mostly both.

This CDR3 is 17 amino acids long. The germline V gene has CDR1 SGHDT and CDR2 YYEEEE. V lost 4 bases, J lost 2 bases, and 11 bases stayed unmatched. Findings and caveats of the study: The authors found pseudoprogression apparently unrelated to changes in top peripheral T cell clonotypes. Vaccination elicited immune responses in around 92% of patients.

Only in-frame clones appear in the TCRdb table, and some are missing; sequencing was by immunoSEQ multiplex PCR. Of under 55,000 clones listed, 91% were seen once; the top ten hold around 2.2%. This clone appeared a few times. The target antigen is unknown. Time point here: week 11, during vaccination. In the vaccine, a single dose held 300 ug of the mutant IDH1 20-mer peptide, along with topical imiquimod. This material consisted of PBMCs, taken from a glioma patient whose treatment included an IDH1 peptide vaccine. This clonotype originated in a man aged 50-60 years with glioma. This chain joins TRBV5-6 and TRBJ1-2; TRBD1 agrees at 10 bases. The CDR3 nucleotides read TGTGCCAGCAGCCTATGGGACAGGGGATGGGGCAACTATGGCTACACCTTC. It translates to CASSLWDRGWGNYGYTF.